This T cell receptor (beta chain) comes out of a study of molecular identifiers for immune sequencing clone quantification. Overall study results and limits: Even with roughly 1 million naive cells present, spiked Jurkat TCR RNA from one cell was reportedly detectable. Highly expanded clone sizes could be underestimated through barcode sharing by identical TCR molecules. Over 98% of effector molecules, yet under 1% of naive-cell molecules, were held by clones above 20 RNA copies.

TCRdb redid the calling of the PCR reads with MiXCR, one entry per CDR3 protein. In the table there are approximately 630,000 distinct CDR3 sequences, less than 30% of which are singletons. CDR1 and CDR2 from the germline V gene are SGHDN and FVKESK. This CDR3 is built from 14 residues. The V segment lost 5 bases and the J segment 5 bases; nucleotides outside the gene matches: 9. Only a few counts were recorded for this clonotype. What it binds is unknown. In the sort, naive CD8 T cells were defined as CD8+CD4-CCR7+CD45RA+. The gene calls are TRBV14 and TRBJ2-7, with 7 positions matching TRBD2. The sequence was obtained from a human donor in good health. Some libraries in this study had Jurkat cell RNA spiked in. The sample comprised naive CD8+ T cells from blood, with Jurkat cell RNA spiked in. Noted subset: FACS-sorted CD8+CD4-CCR7+CD45RA+ naive T cells. The CDR3 nucleotides are TGTGCCAGCAGCGCCCGGCGGGAGAGGGACGAGCAGTACTTC. Translation gives CASSARRERDEQYF.